This TCR beta chain was recorded in a study of blood T cell repertoires in COVID-19. About the study: Samples representing acute and convalescent COVID-19 were sourced from the United States, Italy and Spain. From T cells, B-cell-depleted T cells, or PBMCs came the material, which was cDNA or gDNA.

Per the original methods: Amplification of reference gene primers provided the estimated nucleated cell counts. TCRdb's table, derived via immunoSEQ multiplex PCR, lists solely in-frame clones and lacks some. That table is the source of V, J and clone size, and D and trimming were worked out from the DNA. Of more than 95,000 clones in the sample, approximately 90% are singletons; the top ten hold approximately 8%. This TCR came from a man aged 50 or older with acute or convalescent COVID-19. The specimen sequenced was peripheral blood.

Written as DNA, the CDR3 is TGTGCCAGCAGTTTATCGGTGCGTTACGAGCAGTACTTC. Its protein product is CASSLSVRYEQYF. The V gene is TRBV27, the J gene TRBJ2-7; unclear D gene. V was clipped by 0 bases and J by 4 bases, with 7 bases between them. This CDR3 is 13 amino acids long. In germline, CDR1 is MNHEY, CDR2 SMNVEV (reference sequence).